This T cell receptor (beta chain) originates from a study of blood T cells in healthy people across ages. V was shortened by 6 bases and J by 3 bases, with 13 bases between the two germline ends. This CDR3 has 14 residues. Then a second PCR, running roughly 7 to 11 cycles, was carried out with a sample-barcoded 5' primer and a J-beta primer mix. TCRdb passed the 5' RACE reads through MiXCR, listing each CDR3 protein once. This table has under 1,100,000 distinct CDR3 sequences, around 27% appearing once. These same data were also listed under a study on T cells of mothers and their children.

V is TRBV12-3 or TRBV12-4 and J is TRBJ2-3; possibly TRBD2 for D (6 bases). Sequenced input: blood. This clonotype was sampled from a girl aged 2 to 10 in good health. The CDR3 region is CASRGGVQTDTQYF. The CDR3 DNA is TGTGCCAGCAGGGGGGGAGTTCAAACAGATACGCAGTATTTT.